This T cell receptor beta chain was captured by sequencing in a study of blood T cell repertoires in COVID-19. On the study more broadly: Acute and convalescent COVID-19 specimens originated in the United States, Italy and Spain.

The CDR3 is 14 residues long. CDR1 MDHEN and CDR2 SYDVKM come from the germline V gene. V was pared by 2 bases and J by 2 bases, with 10 bases between. Repertoires were generated with immunoSEQ multiplex PCR, while TCRdb's copy carries only in-frame clones and drops some. Of fewer than 90,000 clones in the sample, approximately 91% were seen once. This chain links TRBV28 with TRBJ2-7; the D gene is possibly TRBD1 (6 bases). This receptor was identified in a man aged 65 to 79 with acute or convalescent COVID-19. Material: peripheral blood. The CDR3 protein is CASSLGGGTYEQYF. The CDR3 bases are TGTGCCAGCAGTTTAGGTGGGGGCACCTACGAGCAGTACTTC.